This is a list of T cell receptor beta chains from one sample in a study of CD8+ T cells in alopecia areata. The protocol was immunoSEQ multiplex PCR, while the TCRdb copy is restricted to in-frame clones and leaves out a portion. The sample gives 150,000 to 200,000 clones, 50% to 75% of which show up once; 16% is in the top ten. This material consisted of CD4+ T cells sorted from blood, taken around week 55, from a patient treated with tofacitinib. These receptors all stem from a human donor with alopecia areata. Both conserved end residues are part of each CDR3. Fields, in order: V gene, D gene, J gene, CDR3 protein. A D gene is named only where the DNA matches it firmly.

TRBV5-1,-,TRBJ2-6,CASSLFHSGANVLTF
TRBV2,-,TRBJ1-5,CASIFPINSNQPQHF
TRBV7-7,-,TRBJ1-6,CASSLALGDLANSPLHF
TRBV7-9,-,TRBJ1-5,CASSWDTQPQHF
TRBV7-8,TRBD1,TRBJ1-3,CASSLKALTGVTGNTIYF
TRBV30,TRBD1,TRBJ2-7,CAWSARDRGIYEQYF
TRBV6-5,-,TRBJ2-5,CASTNGAETQYF
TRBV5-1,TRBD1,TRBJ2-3,CASSSSMTGNTDTQYF
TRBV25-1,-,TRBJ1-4,CASRTATEKLFF
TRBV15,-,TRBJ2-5,CATSEGGETQYF
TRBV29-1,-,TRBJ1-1,CSVERRLNTEAFF
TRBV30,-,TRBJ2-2,CAWSVRVTGELFF
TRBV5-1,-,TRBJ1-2,CASSFGLYGYTF
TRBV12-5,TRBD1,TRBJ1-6,CASGLGTGGVSPLHF
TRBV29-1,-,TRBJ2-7,CSVETVYEQYF
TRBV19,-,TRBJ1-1,CAPRPTANTEAFF
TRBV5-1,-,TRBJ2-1,CASSGLQYNEQFF
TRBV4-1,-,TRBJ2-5,CASSQDTPQRETQYF
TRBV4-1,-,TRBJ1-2,CASSPSSGAGGYTF
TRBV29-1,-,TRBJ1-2,CSAGRRDEARGYTF
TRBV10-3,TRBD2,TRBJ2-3,CAISGRAGASTDTQYF
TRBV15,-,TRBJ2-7,CATSREGGAYEQYF
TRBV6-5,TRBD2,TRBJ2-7,CASRQPDGGSYEQYF
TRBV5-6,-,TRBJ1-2,CASSLEGGGYTF
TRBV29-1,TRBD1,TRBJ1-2,CSVGQGADGYTF
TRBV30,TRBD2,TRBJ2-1,CAWSVSGGYNEQFF
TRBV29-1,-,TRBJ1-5,CSVSTVQGSNQPQHF
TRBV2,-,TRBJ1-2,CASSEGSDGYTF
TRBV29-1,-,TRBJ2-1,CSVEVRYNEQFF
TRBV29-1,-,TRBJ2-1,CSVGTLYNEQFF
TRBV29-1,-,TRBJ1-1,CSASFFGQHTEAFF